This TCR beta chain is from a study of OX40 agonist ivuxolimab in advanced cancers. There are 14 residues in the CDR3. Germline loops: CDR1 LNHDA, CDR2 SQIVND (reference sequence). With 5 bases removed from V and 3 bases from J, the gap between germline ends came to 11 bases. Sequencing used immunoSEQ multiplex PCR; TCRdb keeps in-frame clones, though not all of them. The sample lists 65,000 to 70,000 clones; nearly 90% were seen once. The genes are TRBV19 and TRBJ1-5; D is perhaps TRBD1 (6 bases). The sequenced sample was CD4+ or CD8+ T cells sorted from blood, obtained in a trial of the OX40 agonist ivuxolimab. The sequence came from an adult with an advanced solid tumor such as melanoma, head and neck, liver or kidney cancer. The CDR3 DNA sequence: TGTGCCAGTAGTTCCGGACAGACCAATCAGCCCCAGCATTTT. Its translation: CASSSGQTNQPQHF.